Sequencing of this T cell receptor (beta chain) was carried out in a study of radiotherapy plus CTLA-4 blockade in lung cancer. The overall study: Objective response rate was over 15%; disease control rate, about 28%.

Patients with chemo-refractory metastatic non-small-cell lung cancer received focal radiation plus CTLA-4 blockade with ipilimumab. The CDR3 has 18 amino acids. Germline V lookup: CDR1 LGHNA, CDR2 YNFKEQ. The ends lost 2 bases at V and 0 bases at J; junction bases unmatched: 10. Note on this clone: Its antigen is undetermined.

Notes on the study in general: Blood saw expansion of tumor-derived TCR clones after radiotherapy plus ipilimumab. The authors reported that early blood T cell clone dynamics, with interferon-beta, best predicted response.

The repertoire was sequenced with immunoSEQ multiplex PCR; TCRdb's copy has only in-frame clones and lacks some. The profile covers about 59,000 clones, with approximately 68% appearing a single time and about 8% taken by the ten largest. The V call is TRBV4-2, the J call TRBJ2-1; TRBD1 agrees at 7 bases. The receptor was derived from a human donor with non-small cell lung cancer whose response to radiotherapy plus ipilimumab could not be evaluated. Sequenced material: peripheral blood, taken from a patient treated with radiotherapy plus ipilimumab. CDR3 region: CASSQTTGVLSSYNEQFF. The CDR3 DNA reads TGTGCCAGCAGCCAAACCACAGGGGTATTGAGCTCCTACAATGAGCAGTTCTTC.